The 23 T cell receptor beta chains below were found in one sample sequenced in a study of T cell responses to AZD1222 COVID-19 vaccine. Assay used: immunoSEQ multiplex PCR; TCRdb lists only in-frame clones, some missing. The table lists roughly 110,000 clones, around 91% of them singletons. The sequencing used peripheral blood, collected on day 0 of AZD1222 vaccination. The receptors were gathered from an adult in good health.

The chain carries TRBV9 and TRBJ2-2, with unresolved D. This CDR3 spans 14 amino acids. Between the trimmed V and J ends, which lost 0 bases and 4 bases, there was a span of 7 bases. Germline V gene sequence: CDR1 SGDLS, CDR2 YYNGEE. CDR3 bases: TGTGCCAGCAGCGTAGGACGTGTCACCGGGGAGCTGTTTTTT. As protein: CASSVGRVTGELFF.

The genes are TRBV5-3 and TRBJ2-1, with 7 bases lining up with TRBD1. TRBV5-3 is an ORF; its function is uncertain. V trimming: 3 bases; J trimming: 5 bases; junction bases outside the gene matches: 8. This CDR3 contains 15 residues. The CDR3 here is CARSSGQTRNNEQFF. The CDR3 nucleotides read TGTGCCAGAAGCTCGGGACAGACGAGAAACAATGAGCAGTTCTTC.

The chain couples TRBV2 to TRBJ2-5; the D gene is possibly TRBD1 (5 bases). Germline V gene data show CDR1 as SNHLY and CDR2 as FYNNEI. The CDR3 runs 14 residues. The V end was cut by 8 bases, the J end by 7 bases, with 20 bases between. This chain's CDR3 is CASAVGELTGTQYF. The CDR3 DNA reads TGTGCCAGCGCCGTAGGAGAGTTAACAGGGACCCAGTACTTC.

The chain has TRBV6-5 and TRBJ1-1; 7 bases agree with TRBD1. The CDR3 has 15 residues. Looked up from germline, CDR1 is MNHEY and CDR2 is SVGAGI. Trimming cost V 6 bases and J 0 bases; bases outside gene matches: 7. CDR3 loop: CASRPPGTVNTEAFF. In DNA form, the CDR3 reads TGTGCCAGCAGGCCACCCGGGACAGTGAACACTGAAGCTTTCTTT.

The chain is built from TRBV4-3 and TRBJ2-4; D perhaps matches TRBD2 (6 bases). V was cut by 1 base and J by 8 bases, with 12 bases left in between. The CDR3 sequence is 14 residues long. The germline gives CDR1 LGHNA, CDR2 YSLEER. This CDR3 reads CASSQVGGSHIQYF. In nucleotides, the CDR3 is TGCGCCAGCAGCCAAGTGGGGGGAAGTCACATTCAGTACTTC.

This clone was observed a handful of times. The V and J genes are TRBV27 and TRBJ2-3, with a tentative D call TRBD2 (6 bases). Trimming left V 6 bases short and J 5 bases short, with 18 bases between. The CDR3 spans 15 residues. The germline CDR1 and CDR2 sequences are MNHEY and SMNVEV (reference sequence). The CDR3 nucleotides read TGTGCCAGCAGCCGTCCCGGGGGTTCTGGAGATACGCAGTATTTT. Translating it yields CASSRPGGSGDTQYF.

The chain carries TRBV3-1 (or the pseudogene TRBV3-2) and TRBJ1-4; D is unresolved. V gave up 3 bases and J gave up 6 bases, with 11 bases separating them. The CDR3 is made up of 14 amino acids. CDR1 and CDR2 from the germline V gene are LGHDT and YNNKEL (reference sequence). CDR3 protein: CASSQGRRDEKLFF. The CDR3 nucleotides read TGTGCCAGCAGCCAGGGAAGGAGGGATGAAAAACTGTTTTTT.

This sequence joins TRBV5-6 and TRBJ2-6; possible D gene TRBD2, 6 bases. In germline, CDR1 is SGHDT, CDR2 YYEEEE. V lost 4 bases to trimming and J lost 3 bases, with 14 bases between them. The CDR3 has 16 amino acids. CDR3 sequence (DNA): TGTGCCAGCAGCCCCAGCGGGTGGGGTGGGGCCAACGTCCTGACTTTC. Its protein is CASSPSGWGGANVLTF.

The V call is TRBV7-2, the J call TRBJ2-2; no reliable D call. CDR3 length: 12 residues. From germline, CDR1 is SGHTA and CDR2 FQGNSA. The V and J ends lost 2 bases and 6 bases respectively, with 4 bases between them. The CDR3 DNA sequence: TGTGCCAGCAGCTTATCCCCCGGGGAGCTGTTTTTT. Translated: CASSLSPGELFF.

The V gene is TRBV7-9, the J gene TRBJ1-5; no firm D call. Germline-derived CDR1 and CDR2 are SEHNR and FQNEAQ (reference sequence). Trimming cost V 5 bases and J 2 bases, with 7 bases left between them. This CDR3 region has 13 residues. In DNA, the CDR3 is TGTGCCAGCAGCCTTCCGGGCAATCAGCCCCAGCATTTT. This codes for CASSLPGNQPQHF. Together with reference TRBV7-9 and TRBJ1-5, the CDR3 gives the full variable domain: DTGVSQNPRHKITKRGQNVTFRCDPISEHNRLYWYRQTLGQGPEFLTYFQNEAQLEKSRLLSDRFSAERPKGSFSTLEIQRTEQGDSAMYLCASSLPGNQPQHFGDGTRLSIL.

In the case of this clone: The same CDR3 can be traced to other DNA sequences in this sample. The gene calls are TRBV20-1 and TRBJ1-1; unclear D gene. Trimming cost V 3 bases and J 6 bases, with 8 bases left between them. Germline V gene sequence: CDR1 DFQATT, CDR2 SNEGSKA (reference sequence). The CDR3 runs to 11 residues. The chain's CDR3 is CSASRGAEAFF. CDR3 in DNA: TGCAGTGCTAGTCGGGGAGCTGAAGCTTTCTTT.

J is TRBJ2-1 and V is TRBV7-8; 8 positions agree with TRBD2. Germline V lookup: CDR1 SGHVS, CDR2 FQNEAQ. The CDR3 length is 17 residues. J lost 1 base, V lost 3 bases, and 8 bases had no gene match. The CDR3 sequence: CASSLFPRGASYNEQFF. The CDR3 nucleotides are TGTGCCAGCAGCTTGTTCCCGCGGGGGGCTTCCTACAATGAGCAGTTCTTC. Filled out from reference TRBV7-8 and TRBJ2-1, the complete variable domain reads GAGVSQSPRYKVAKRGQDVALRCDPISGHVSLFWYQQALGQGPEFLTYFQNEAQLDKSGLPSDRFFAERPEGSVSTLKIQRTQQEDSAVYLCASSLFPRGASYNEQFFGPGTRLTVL.

The chain combines TRBV7-8 with TRBJ2-4; 13 nucleotides align to TRBD2. The CDR3 has 20 residues. The germline CDR1 and CDR2 sequences are SGHVS and FQNEAQ. Trimming cost V 3 bases and J 8 bases; bases outside gene matches: 19. CDR3 bases: TGTGCCAGCAGCTTTACGGGACTAGCGGGACATGGCGGGCTGGTGCACATTCAGTACTTC. Translation: CASSFTGLAGHGGLVHIQYF. Complete variable domain (other parts from reference TRBV7-8 and TRBJ2-4): GAGVSQSPRYKVAKRGQDVALRCDPISGHVSLFWYQQALGQGPEFLTYFQNEAQLDKSGLPSDRFFAERPEGSVSTLKIQRTQQEDSAVYLCASSFTGLAGHGGLVHIQYFGAGTRLSVL.

V usage is TRBV19 and J usage is TRBJ1-1; D unresolved. Deletions cut 8 bases from V and 3 bases from J, with 13 bases between. Germline V gene data show CDR1 as LNHDA and CDR2 as SQIVND (reference sequence). The CDR3 has 13 residues. CDR3 sequence: CASGGHWDTEAFF. The CDR3 coding sequence is TGTGCCAGTGGAGGCCATTGGGACACTGAAGCTTTCTTT.

The chain is built from TRBV27 and TRBJ2-1, with D possibly called TRBD1 or TRBD2 (5 bases each). Trimming left V 6 bases short and J 8 bases short, with 17 bases between. CDR1 MNHEY and CDR2 SMNVEV come from the germline V gene (reference sequence). The CDR3 sequence is 14 residues long. In DNA form, the CDR3 reads TGTGCCAGCAGGCCACCCGGGGCCCTCGATGAGCAGTTCTTC. Translation gives CASRPPGALDEQFF.

CDR3 DNA: TGTGCCACCAGCTCACCGCCGTCCCAGCAGTTCTTC. This sequence encodes CATSSPPSQQFF. V is TRBV15 and J is TRBJ2-1; D gene unclear. The length of the CDR3 is 12 residues. The V end lost 5 bases, the J end lost 11 bases, and 13 bases lay between the germline ends. Germline CDR1 LNHNV, CDR2 YYDKDF (reference sequence).

The V call is TRBV6-5, the J call TRBJ2-7; D may be TRBD2 (6 bases). V lost 0 bases to trimming and J lost 5 bases, with 14 bases between them. This CDR3 contains 15 residues. Per the germline V gene, CDR1 is MNHEY and CDR2 is SVGAGI. Here the CDR3 DNA reads TGTGCCAGCAGTTACTCCGGATACCCGGGGGACGAGCAGTACTTC. Amino acids: CASSYSGYPGDEQYF.

This chain joins TRBV27 and TRBJ1-5, with no clear D. Germline CDR1 MNHEY, CDR2 SMNVEV (reference sequence). This CDR3 has 14 amino acids. The ends were cut back, 1 base at V and 2 bases at J, with 6 bases in the middle. The CDR3 protein is CASSLLPGNQPQHF. The CDR3 region has the DNA TGTGCCAGCAGTTTATTGCCGGGCAATCAGCCCCAGCATTTT.

The gene calls are TRBV19 and TRBJ2-6, with TRBD2 as a possible D gene (5 bases). The CDR3 sequence is 17 residues long. Germline V CDR1 and CDR2: LNHDA, SQIVND (reference sequence). V was clipped by 5 bases and J by 0 bases, with 14 bases between them. The CDR3, as DNA: TGTGCCAGTAGTCCCATTCCGGGGAGCTCTGGGGCCAACGTCCTGACTTTC. Protein sequence: CASSPIPGSSGANVLTF. Full variable domain (remainder filled in from reference TRBV19 and TRBJ2-6): DGGITQSPKYLFRKEGQNVTLSCEQNLNHDAMYWYRQDPGQGLRLIYYSQIVNDFQKGDIAEGYSVSREKKESFPLTVTSAQKNPTAFYLCASSPIPGSSGANVLTFGAGSRLTVL.

This clone was counted between two and nine times. The V gene is TRBV6-4, the J gene TRBJ2-3; D is perhaps TRBD1 or TRBD2 (6 bases each). Between the trimmed V and J ends, which lost 7 bases and 0 bases, there was a span of 14 bases. The CDR3 sequence is 15 residues long. Germline CDR1 and CDR2: MRHNA and SNTAGT. This CDR3 reads CASTLEGVSTDTQYF. Here the CDR3 DNA reads TGTGCCAGCACTCTGGAGGGGGTTAGCACAGATACGCAGTATTTT.

The gene calls are TRBV19 and TRBJ1-5; 8 nucleotides align to TRBD1. The CDR3 is 16 amino acids. The V and J ends lost 3 bases and 4 bases, in that order; junction bases with no gene match: 8. The germline gives CDR1 LNHDA, CDR2 SQIVND (reference sequence). CDR3 in amino acids: CASSMLRTGSNQPQHF. CDR3 coding DNA: TGTGCCAGTAGTATGCTGCGGACAGGGAGTAATCAGCCCCAGCATTTT.

This chain joins TRBV9 and TRBJ1-2; a weak D match, TRBD1 (5 bases). In germline, CDR1 is SGDLS, CDR2 YYNGEE. V lost 4 bases, J lost 3 bases, and 16 bases lay in between. The CDR3 runs to 15 residues. The CDR3 loop is CASSPQLGRDYGYTF. The CDR3, as DNA: TGTGCCAGCAGCCCTCAACTTGGCAGGGACTATGGCTACACCTTC.

This chain joins TRBV10-3 and TRBJ2-3; D might be TRBD1 (6 bases). Trimming took 6 bases from V and 12 from J, leaving 13 bases between them. CDR1 ENHRY and CDR2 SYGVKD come from the germline V gene. The CDR3 is 11 amino acids. In DNA form, the CDR3 reads TGTGCCATCAGGGACAGCGGAAAACAGTATTTT. As protein: CAIRDSGKQYF.